The table lists the clone carrying this TCR beta chain with many counts. As yet, its antigen is unknown. The data are from a study of T cells in Graves' hyperthyroidism and ophthalmopathy. The study, taken as a whole, reports: Ophthalmopathy was told apart from stable hyperthyroidism by a 13 V-J model. The model predicted ophthalmopathy a median roughly 6.5 months before onset.

Amplified TCR beta CDR3 regions derived from RNA transcripts. When the TCR CDR3 underwent first-round RT-PCR, the HTBI primer set was used. A single record per CDR3 protein comes from TCRdb applying MiXCR to the multiplex PCR reads. The sample yields a few hundred thousand distinct CDR3 sequences, approximately 14% seen once. Those with hyperthyroidism were 18 to 65 years old, newly diagnosed, and ill for under 2 months. PBMCs were sourced from approximately 9.3 ml fresh peripheral blood. Trimming removed 1 base from V and 2 bases from J, with 13 bases in between. The CDR3 runs to 15 residues. The germline V gene has CDR1 SGHRS and CDR2 YFSETQ.

The sample taken for sequencing was blood. The origin of this receptor is a woman younger than 30 with Graves' hyperthyroidism. The rearrangement joins TRBV5-1 to TRBJ2-7; D is ambiguous. The CDR3 spells CASSLRSDLTYEQYF. The CDR3 coding sequence is TGCGCCAGCAGCTTGCGTTCAGACCTAACCTACGAGCAGTACTTC.